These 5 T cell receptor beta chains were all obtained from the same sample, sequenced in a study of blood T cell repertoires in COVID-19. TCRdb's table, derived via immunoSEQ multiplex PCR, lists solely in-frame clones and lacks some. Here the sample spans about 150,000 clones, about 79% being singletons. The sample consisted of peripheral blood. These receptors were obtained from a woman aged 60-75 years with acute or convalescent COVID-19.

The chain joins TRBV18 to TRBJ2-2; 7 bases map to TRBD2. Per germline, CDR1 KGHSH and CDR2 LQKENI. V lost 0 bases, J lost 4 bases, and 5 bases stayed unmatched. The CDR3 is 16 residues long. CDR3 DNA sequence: TGTGCCAGCTCACCACCAGGGAGGGCCTCCACCGGGGAGCTGTTTTTT. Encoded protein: CASSPPGRASTGELFF.

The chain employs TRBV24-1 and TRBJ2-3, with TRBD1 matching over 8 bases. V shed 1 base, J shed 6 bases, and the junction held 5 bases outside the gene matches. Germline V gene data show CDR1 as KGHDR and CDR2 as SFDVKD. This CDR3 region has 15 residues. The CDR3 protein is CATSDFAGGWDTQYF. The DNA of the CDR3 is TGTGCCACCAGTGATTTTGCAGGGGGCTGGGATACGCAGTATTTT.

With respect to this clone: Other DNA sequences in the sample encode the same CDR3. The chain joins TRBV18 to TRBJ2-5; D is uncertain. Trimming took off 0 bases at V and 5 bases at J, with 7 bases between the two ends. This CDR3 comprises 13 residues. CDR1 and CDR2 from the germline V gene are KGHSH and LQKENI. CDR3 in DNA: TGTGCCAGCTCACCACCTAGCTCGGAGACCCAGTACTTC. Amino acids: CASSPPSSETQYF.

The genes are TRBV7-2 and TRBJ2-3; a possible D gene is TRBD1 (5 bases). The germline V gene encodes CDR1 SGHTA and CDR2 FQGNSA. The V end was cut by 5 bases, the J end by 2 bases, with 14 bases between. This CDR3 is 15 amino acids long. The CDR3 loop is CASSQRQHLTDTQYF. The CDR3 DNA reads TGTGCCAGCAGCCAACGACAGCACCTCACAGATACGCAGTATTTT.

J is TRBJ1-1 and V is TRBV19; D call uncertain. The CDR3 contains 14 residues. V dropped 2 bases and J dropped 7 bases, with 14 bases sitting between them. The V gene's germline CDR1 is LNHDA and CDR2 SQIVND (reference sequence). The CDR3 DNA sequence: TGTGCCAGTAGTATAAAGCCAGGAGGTAATGAAGCTTTCTTT. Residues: CASSIKPGGNEAFF. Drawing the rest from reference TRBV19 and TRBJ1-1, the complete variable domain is DGGITQSPKYLFRKEGQNVTLSCEQNLNHDAMYWYRQDPGQGLRLIYYSQIVNDFQKGDIAEGYSVSREKKESFPLTVTSAQKNPTAFYLCASSIKPGGNEAFFGQGTRLTVV.